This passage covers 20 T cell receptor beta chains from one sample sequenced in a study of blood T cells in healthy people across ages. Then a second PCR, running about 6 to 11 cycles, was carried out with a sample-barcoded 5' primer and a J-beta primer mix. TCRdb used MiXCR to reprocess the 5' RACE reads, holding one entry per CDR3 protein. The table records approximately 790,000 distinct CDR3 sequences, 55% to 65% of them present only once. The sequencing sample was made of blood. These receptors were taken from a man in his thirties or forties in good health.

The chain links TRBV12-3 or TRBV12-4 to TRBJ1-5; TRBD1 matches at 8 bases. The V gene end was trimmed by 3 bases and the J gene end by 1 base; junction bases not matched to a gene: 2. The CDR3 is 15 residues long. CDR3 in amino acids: CASSFQGASNQPQHF. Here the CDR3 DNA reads TGTGCCAGCAGTTTTCAGGGGGCGAGCAATCAGCCCCAGCATTTT.

The CDR3 nucleotides are TGCGCCAGCGGGGATGGACTGCAAAATTCACCCCTCCACTTT. Its translation is CASGDGLQNSPLHF. This chain joins TRBV5-1 and TRBJ1-6; D is uncertain. Deletions cut 7 bases from V and 7 bases from J, with 15 bases between. Per the germline V gene, CDR1 is SGHRS and CDR2 is YFSETQ. CDR3 length equals 14 residues.

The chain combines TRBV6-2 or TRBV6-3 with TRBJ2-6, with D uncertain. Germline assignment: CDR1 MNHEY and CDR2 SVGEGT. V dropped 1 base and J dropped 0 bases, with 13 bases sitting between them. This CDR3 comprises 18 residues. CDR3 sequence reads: CASSYLLLLDSGANVLTF. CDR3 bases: TGTGCCAGCAGTTACTTGTTGCTGCTGGACTCTGGGGCCAACGTCCTGACTTTC.

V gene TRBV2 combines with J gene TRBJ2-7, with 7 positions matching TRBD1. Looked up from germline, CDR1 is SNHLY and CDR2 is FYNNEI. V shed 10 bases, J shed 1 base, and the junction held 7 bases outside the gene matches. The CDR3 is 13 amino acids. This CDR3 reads CAIRDSGSYEQYF. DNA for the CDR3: TGTGCCATCCGGGACAGTGGGTCCTACGAGCAGTACTTC.

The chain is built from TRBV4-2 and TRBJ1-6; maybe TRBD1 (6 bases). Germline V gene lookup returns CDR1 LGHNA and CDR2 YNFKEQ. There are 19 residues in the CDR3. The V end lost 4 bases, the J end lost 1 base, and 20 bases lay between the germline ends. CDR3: CASSLAAPVTGSYNSPLHF. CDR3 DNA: TGTGCCAGCAGCCTCGCGGCACCCGTAACAGGGTCCTATAATTCACCCCTCCACTTT.

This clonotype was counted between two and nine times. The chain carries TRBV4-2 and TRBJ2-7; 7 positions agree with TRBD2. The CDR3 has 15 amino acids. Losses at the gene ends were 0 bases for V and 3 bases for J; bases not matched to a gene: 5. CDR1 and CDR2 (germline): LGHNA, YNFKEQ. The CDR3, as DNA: TGTGCCAGCAGCCAAGAGGGGAGGGGCTTCTACGAGCAGTACTTC. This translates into CASSQEGRGFYEQYF.

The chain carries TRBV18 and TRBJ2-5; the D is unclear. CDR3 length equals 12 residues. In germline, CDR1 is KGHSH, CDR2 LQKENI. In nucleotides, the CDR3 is TGTGCTACCACACAGAGTGAAGAGACCCAGTACTTC. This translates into CATTQSEETQYF.

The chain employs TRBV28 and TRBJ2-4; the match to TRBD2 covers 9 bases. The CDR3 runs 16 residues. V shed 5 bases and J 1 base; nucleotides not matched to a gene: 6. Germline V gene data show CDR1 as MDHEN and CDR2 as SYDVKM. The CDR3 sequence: CASSRGGGVAKNIQYF. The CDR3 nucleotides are TGTGCCAGCAGTCGGGGCGGGGGGGTGGCCAAAAACATTCAGTACTTC.

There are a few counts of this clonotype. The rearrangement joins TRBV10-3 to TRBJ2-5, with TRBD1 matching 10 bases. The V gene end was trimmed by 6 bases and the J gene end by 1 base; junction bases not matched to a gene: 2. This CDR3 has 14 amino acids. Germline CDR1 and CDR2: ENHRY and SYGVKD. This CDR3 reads CAIRGQGSQETQYF. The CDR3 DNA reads TGTGCCATCAGGGGACAGGGGTCCCAAGAGACCCAGTACTTC.

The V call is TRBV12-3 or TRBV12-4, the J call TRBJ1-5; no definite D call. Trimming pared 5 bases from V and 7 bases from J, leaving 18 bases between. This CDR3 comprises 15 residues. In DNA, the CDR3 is TGTGCCAGCAGTGTAGGGAGAGAGGGTCTCCAGCCCCAGCATTTT. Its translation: CASSVGREGLQPQHF.

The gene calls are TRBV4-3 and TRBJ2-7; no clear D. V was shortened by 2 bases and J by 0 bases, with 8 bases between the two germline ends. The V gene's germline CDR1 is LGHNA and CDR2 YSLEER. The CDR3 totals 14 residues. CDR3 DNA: TGCGCCAGCAGCCAATTTGGACCCTCCTACGAGCAGTACTTC. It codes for CASSQFGPSYEQYF.

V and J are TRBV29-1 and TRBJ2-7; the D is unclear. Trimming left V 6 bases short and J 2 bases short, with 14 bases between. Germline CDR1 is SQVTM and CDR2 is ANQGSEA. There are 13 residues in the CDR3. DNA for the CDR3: TGCAGCGTCGCTCAAACTTCAACCTACGAGCAGTACTTC. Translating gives CSVAQTSTYEQYF.

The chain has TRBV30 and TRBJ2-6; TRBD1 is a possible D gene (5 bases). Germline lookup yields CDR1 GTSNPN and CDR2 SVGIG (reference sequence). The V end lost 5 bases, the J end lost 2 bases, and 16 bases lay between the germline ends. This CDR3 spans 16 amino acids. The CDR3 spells CAWGAPQVPGANVLTF. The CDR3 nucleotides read TGTGCCTGGGGGGCCCCTCAGGTTCCTGGGGCCAACGTCCTGACTTTC.

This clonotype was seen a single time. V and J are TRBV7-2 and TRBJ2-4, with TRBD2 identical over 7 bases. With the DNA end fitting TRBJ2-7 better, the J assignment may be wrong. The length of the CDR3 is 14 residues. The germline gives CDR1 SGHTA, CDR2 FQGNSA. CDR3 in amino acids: CASSTGWEGSEQYF. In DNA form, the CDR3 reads TGTGCCAGCAGCACCGGGTGGGAGGGTAGCGAGCAGTACTTC.

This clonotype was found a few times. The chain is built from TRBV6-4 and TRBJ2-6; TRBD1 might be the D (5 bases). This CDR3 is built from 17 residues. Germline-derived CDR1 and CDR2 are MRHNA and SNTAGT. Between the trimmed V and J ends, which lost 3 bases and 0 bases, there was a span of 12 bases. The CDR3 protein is CASSEQAVRSGANVLTF. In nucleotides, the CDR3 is TGTGCCAGCAGTGAACAGGCGGTTCGCTCTGGGGCCAACGTCCTGACTTTC.

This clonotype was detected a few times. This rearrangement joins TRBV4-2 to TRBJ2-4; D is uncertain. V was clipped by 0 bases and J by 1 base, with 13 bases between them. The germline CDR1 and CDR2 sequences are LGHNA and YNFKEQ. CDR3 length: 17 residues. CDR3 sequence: CASSQDQGRGAKNIQYF. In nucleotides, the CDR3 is TGTGCCAGCAGCCAAGATCAAGGTCGAGGTGCCAAAAACATTCAGTACTTC.

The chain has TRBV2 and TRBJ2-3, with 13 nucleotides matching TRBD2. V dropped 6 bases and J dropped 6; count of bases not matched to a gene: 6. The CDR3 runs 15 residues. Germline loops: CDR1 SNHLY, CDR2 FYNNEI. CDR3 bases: TGTGCCAGCAGAGCCATGACTAGCGGGGGGGATACGCAGTATTTT. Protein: CASRAMTSGGDTQYF.

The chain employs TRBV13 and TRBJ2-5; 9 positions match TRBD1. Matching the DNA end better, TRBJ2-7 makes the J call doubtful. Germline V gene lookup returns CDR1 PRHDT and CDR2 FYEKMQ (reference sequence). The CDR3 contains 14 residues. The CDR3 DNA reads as TGTGCCAGCAGCTTAGGAGACAGGGGGAACGAGCAGTACTTC. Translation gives CASSLGDRGNEQYF.

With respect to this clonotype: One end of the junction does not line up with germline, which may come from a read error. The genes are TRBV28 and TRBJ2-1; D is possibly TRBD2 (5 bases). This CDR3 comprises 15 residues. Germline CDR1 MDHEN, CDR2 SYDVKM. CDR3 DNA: TGTGCCGGCAGTTCTCGCCCGGGGAACTACAATGAGCAGTTCTTC. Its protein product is CAGSSRPGNYNEQFF.

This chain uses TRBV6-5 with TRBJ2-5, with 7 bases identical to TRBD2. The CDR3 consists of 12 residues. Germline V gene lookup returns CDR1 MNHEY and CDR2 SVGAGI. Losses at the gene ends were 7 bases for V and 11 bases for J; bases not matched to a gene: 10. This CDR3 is CASTGEGLEQYF. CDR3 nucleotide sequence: TGTGCCAGCACGGGGGAGGGCCTTGAGCAGTACTTC.